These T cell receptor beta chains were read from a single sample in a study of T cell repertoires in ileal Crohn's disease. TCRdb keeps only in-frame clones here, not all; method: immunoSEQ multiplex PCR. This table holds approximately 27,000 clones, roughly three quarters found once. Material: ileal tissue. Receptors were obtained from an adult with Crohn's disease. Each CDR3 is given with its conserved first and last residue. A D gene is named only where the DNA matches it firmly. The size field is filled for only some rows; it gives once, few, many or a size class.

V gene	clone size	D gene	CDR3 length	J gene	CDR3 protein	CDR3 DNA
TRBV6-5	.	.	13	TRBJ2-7	CASSYATGYEQYF	TGTGCCAGCAGTTACGCCACAGGGTACGAGCAGTACTTC
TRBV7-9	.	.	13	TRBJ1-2	CASSTTALYGYTF	TGTGCCAGCAGCACGACAGCACTCTATGGCTACACCTTC
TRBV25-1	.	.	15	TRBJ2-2	CASSQGLGNTGELFF	TGTGCCAGCAGTCAGGGACTTGGAAACACCGGGGAGCTGTTTTTT
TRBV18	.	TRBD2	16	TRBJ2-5	CASSPPSGGADETQYF	TGTGCCAGCTCACCGCCTAGCGGGGGGGCAGATGAGACCCAGTACTTC
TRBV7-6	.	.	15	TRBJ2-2	CASSARGWGTGELFF	TGTGCCAGCAGCGCCAGGGGATGGGGCACCGGGGAGCTGTTTTTT
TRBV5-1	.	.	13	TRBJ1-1	CASSLAAGGGAFF	TGCGCCAGCAGCTTGGCCGCAGGAGGAGGAGCTTTCTTT
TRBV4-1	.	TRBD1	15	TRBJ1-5	CASSQQQGYRQPQHF	TGCGCCAGCAGCCAGCAACAGGGGTACCGCCAGCCCCAGCATTTT
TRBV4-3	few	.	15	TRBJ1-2	CASSQEVVHPAGYTF	TGCGCCAGCAGCCAAGAGGTAGTGCACCCCGCTGGCTACACCTTC
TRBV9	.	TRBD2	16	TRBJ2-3	CASSVQAGSSTDTQYF	TGTGCCAGCAGCGTTCAAGCGGGGTCTAGCACAGATACGCAGTATTTT
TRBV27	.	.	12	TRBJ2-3	CASSLVGDTQYF	TGTGCCAGCAGTTTGGTCGGGGATACGCAGTATTTT
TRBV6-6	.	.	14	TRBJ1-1	CASSYTGQNTEAFF	TGTGCCAGCAGTTACACCGGACAGAACACTGAAGCTTTCTTT
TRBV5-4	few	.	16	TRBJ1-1	CASSLDPSGLGTEAFF	TGTGCCAGCAGCTTAGACCCCTCAGGGCTGGGCACTGAAGCTTTCTTT
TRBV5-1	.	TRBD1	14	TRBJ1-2	CASSLVGTESGYTF	TGCGCCAGCAGCTTGGTCGGGACAGAATCTGGCTACACCTTC
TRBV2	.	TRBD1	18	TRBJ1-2	CASPRSSLGTGGNYGYTF	TGTGCCAGCCCACGTTCCTCCCTCGGGACAGGTGGTAACTATGGCTACACCTTC
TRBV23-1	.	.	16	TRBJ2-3	CASSQPTRQTTDTQYF	TGCGCCAGCAGTCAACCCACCAGACAGACCACAGATACGCAGTATTTT
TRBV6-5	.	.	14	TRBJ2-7	CASTPDSLSYEQYF	TGTGCCAGCACCCCCGACAGCCTGTCCTACGAGCAGTACTTC
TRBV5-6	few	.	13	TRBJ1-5	CASSLAGYQPQHF	TGTGCCAGCAGCCTGGCAGGGTATCAGCCCCAGCATTTT
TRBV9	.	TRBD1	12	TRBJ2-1	CASGTATNEQFF	TGTGCCAGCGGGACAGCGACCAATGAGCAGTTCTTC
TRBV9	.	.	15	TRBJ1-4	CASSRGAGDNEELFF	TGTGCCAGCAGCCGTGGGGCAGGCGATAATGAGGAACTGTTTTTT
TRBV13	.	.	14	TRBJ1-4	CASSFMGPGEKLFF	TGTGCCAGCAGCTTCATGGGGCCCGGCGAAAAACTGTTTTTT
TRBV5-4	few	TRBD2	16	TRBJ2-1	CASKKGGGTSYNEQFF	TGTGCCAGCAAGAAGGGCGGGGGGACCTCCTACAATGAGCAGTTCTTC
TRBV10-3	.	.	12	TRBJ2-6	CAISFGANVLTF	TGTGCCATCAGCTTCGGGGCCAACGTCCTGACTTTC
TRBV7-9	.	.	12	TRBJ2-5	CASSWTGGTQYF	TGTGCCAGCAGCTGGACCGGGGGGACCCAGTACTTC
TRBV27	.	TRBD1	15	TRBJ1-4	CASRRGQGANEKLFF	TGTGCCAGCAGAAGGGGACAGGGGGCTAATGAAAAACTGTTTTTT
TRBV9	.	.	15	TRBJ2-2	CASSVGLADTGELFF	TGTGCCAGCAGCGTAGGGTTAGCGGACACCGGGGAGCTGTTTTTT
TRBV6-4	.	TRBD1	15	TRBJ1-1	CASSERGDSSTEAFF	TGTGCCAGCAGTGAGAGGGGGGACAGCTCCACTGAAGCTTTCTTT
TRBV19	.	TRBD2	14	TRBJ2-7	CASSIVASGPEQYF	TGTGCCAGTAGTATAGTAGCTAGCGGGCCCGAGCAGTACTTC
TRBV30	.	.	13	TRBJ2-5	CAWSGGLGETQYF	TGTGCCTGGAGTGGGGGACTGGGGGAGACCCAGTACTTC
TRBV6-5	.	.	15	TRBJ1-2	CASSYSPAGLSGYTF	TGTGCCAGCAGTTACTCACCCGCGGGACTCTCTGGCTACACCTTC
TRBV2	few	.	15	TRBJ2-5	CASSIRGSGQETQYF	TGTGCCAGCTCTATCAGGGGATCGGGCCAAGAGACCCAGTACTTC
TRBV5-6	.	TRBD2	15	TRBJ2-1	CASSPGGGTYNEQFF	TGTGCCAGCAGCCCCGGGGGGGGCACCTACAATGAGCAGTTCTTC